The T cell receptor beta chain under discussion was sequenced for a study of blood T cell repertoires in COVID-19. This CDR3 spans 13 amino acids. Trimming pared 5 bases from V and 0 bases from J, leaving 5 bases between. Germline lookup yields CDR1 SGHAT and CDR2 FQNNGV. Sequencing was performed with immunoSEQ multiplex PCR; in TCRdb, only in-frame clones are kept and a portion is missing. The sample includes about 100,000 clones, about 85% of them seen just once. This sequence joins TRBV11-2 and TRBJ1-3, with D uncertain. This TCR came from a man aged 45 to 65 with active or convalescent COVID-19. The sequenced material came from peripheral blood. The CDR3 bases are TGTGCCAGCAGCCCCATCTCTGGAAACACCATATATTTT. Encoded protein: CASSPISGNTIYF.